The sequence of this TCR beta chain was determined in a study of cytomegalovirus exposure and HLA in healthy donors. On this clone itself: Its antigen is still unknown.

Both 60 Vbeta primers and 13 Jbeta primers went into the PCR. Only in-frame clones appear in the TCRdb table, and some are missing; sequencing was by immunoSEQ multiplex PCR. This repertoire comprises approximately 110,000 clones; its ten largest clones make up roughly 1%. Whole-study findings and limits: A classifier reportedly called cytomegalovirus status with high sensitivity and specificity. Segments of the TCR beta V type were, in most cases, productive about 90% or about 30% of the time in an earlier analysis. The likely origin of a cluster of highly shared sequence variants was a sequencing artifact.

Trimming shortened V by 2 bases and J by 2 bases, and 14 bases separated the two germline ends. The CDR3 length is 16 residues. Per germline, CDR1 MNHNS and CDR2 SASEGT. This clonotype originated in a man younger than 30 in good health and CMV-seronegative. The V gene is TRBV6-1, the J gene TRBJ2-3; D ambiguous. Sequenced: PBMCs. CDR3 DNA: TGTGCCAGCAGTGAATCTGCTTACGGGTCCACAGATACGCAGTATTTT. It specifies CASSESAYGSTDTQYF.